What follows describes a single T cell receptor beta chain. Sequencing used immunoSEQ multiplex PCR; TCRdb keeps in-frame clones, though not all of them. The table includes 85,000 to 120,000 clones, about four fifths detected once. The ends lost 4 bases at V and 5 bases at J; junction bases unmatched: 4. This CDR3 is 13 amino acids long. Germline assignment: CDR1 SGHDN and CDR2 FVKESK. These data come from a study of blood T cell repertoires in COVID-19. Study information: From the United States, Italy and Spain came samples of acute and convalescent COVID-19.

The sequenced material came from peripheral blood. The chain combines TRBV14 with TRBJ1-1; 7 bases align to TRBD1. The TCR comes from a woman aged 55-69 years with acute or convalescent COVID-19. The CDR3 protein is CASSLLQGTEAFF. CDR3 bases: TGTGCCAGCAGCCTTCTACAGGGGACTGAAGCTTTCTTT.